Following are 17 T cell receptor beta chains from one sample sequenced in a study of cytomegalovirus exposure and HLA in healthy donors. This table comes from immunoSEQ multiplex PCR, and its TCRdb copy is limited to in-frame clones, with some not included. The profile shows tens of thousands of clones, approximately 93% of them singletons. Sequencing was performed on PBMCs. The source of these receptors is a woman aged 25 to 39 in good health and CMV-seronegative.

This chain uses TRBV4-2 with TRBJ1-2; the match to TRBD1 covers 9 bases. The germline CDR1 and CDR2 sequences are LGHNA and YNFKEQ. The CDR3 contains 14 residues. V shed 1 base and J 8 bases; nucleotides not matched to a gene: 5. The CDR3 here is CASSQGQGGSGYTF. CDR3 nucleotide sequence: TGTGCCAGCAGCCAAGGACAGGGGGGGTCAGGCTACACCTTC.

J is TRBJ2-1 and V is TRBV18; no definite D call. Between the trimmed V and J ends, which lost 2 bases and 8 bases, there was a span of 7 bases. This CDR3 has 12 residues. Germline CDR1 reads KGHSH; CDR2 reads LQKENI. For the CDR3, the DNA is TGTGCCAGCTCACCAGGCGGCGATGAGCAGTTCTTC. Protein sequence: CASSPGGDEQFF. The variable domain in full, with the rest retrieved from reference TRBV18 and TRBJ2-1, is NAGVMQNPRHLVRRRGQEARLRCSPMKGHSHVYWYRQLPEEGLKFMVYLQKENIIDESGMPKERFSAEFPKEGPSILRIQQVVRGDSAAYFCASSPGGDEQFFGPGTRLTVL.

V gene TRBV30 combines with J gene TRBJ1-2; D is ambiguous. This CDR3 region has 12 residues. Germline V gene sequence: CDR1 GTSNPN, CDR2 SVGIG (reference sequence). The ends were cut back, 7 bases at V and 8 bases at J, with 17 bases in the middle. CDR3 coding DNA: TGTGCCTTCACCCCGGTTCTCACCGGCTACACCTTC. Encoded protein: CAFTPVLTGYTF.

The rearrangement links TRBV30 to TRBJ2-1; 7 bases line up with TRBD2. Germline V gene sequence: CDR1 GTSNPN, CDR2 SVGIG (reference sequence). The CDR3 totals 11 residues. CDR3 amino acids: CAQAGYNEQFF. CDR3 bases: TGTGCACAAGCGGGATACAATGAGCAGTTCTTC.

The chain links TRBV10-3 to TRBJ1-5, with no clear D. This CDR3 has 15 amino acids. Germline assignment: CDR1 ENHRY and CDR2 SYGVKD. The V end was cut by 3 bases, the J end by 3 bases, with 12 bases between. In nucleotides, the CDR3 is TGTGCCATCAGTGATAGCCCGAGTATCAATCAGCCCCAGCATTTT. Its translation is CAISDSPSINQPQHF.

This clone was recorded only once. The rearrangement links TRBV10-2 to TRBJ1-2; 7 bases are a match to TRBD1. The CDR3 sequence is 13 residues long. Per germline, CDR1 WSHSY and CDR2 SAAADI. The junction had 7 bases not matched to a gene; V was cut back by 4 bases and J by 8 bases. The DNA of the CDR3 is TGCGCCAGCAGTGGTGACAGGGTGAGGGGCTACACCTTC. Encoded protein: CASSGDRVRGYTF.

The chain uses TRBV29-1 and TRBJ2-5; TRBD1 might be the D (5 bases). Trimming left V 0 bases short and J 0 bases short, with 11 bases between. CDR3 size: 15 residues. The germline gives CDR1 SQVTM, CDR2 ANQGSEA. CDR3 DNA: TGCAGCGTTGAAGATCTTTGGGGCAACCAAGAGACCCAGTACTTC. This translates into CSVEDLWGNQETQYF.

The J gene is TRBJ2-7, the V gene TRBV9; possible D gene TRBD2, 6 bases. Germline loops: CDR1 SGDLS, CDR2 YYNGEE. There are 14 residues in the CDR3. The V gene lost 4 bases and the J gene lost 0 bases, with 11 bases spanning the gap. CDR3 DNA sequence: TGTGCCAGCAGCCCGCAGACTAGCTCCTACGAGCAGTACTTC. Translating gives CASSPQTSSYEQYF.

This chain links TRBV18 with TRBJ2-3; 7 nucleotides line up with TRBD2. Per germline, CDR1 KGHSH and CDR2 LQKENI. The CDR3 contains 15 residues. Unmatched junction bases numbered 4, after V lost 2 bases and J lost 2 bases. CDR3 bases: TGTGCCAGCTCACCAGGGACTATTCACACAGATACGCAGTATTTT. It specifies CASSPGTIHTDTQYF.

In nucleotides, the CDR3 is TGTGCCAGCAGCTTGTTGCCGGGGGCAGATACGCAGTATTTT. This translates into CASSLLPGADTQYF. V is TRBV7-9 and J is TRBJ2-3, with a tentative D call TRBD2 (6 bases). Germline lookup yields CDR1 SEHNR and CDR2 FQNEAQ (reference sequence). The V end lost 3 bases, the J end lost 4 bases, and 11 bases lay between the germline ends. The CDR3 contains 14 residues. Full variable domain (missing parts from reference TRBV7-9 and TRBJ2-3): DTGVSQNPRHKITKRGQNVTFRCDPISEHNRLYWYRQTLGQGPEFLTYFQNEAQLEKSRLLSDRFSAERPKGSFSTLEIQRTEQGDSAMYLCASSLLPGADTQYFGPGTRLTVL.

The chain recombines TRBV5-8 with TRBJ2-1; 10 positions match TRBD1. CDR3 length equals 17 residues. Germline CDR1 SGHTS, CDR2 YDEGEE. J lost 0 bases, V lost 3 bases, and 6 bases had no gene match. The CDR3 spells CASSSRTGGTSYNEQFF. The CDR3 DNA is TGTGCCAGCAGCTCTAGGACAGGGGGAACCTCCTACAATGAGCAGTTCTTC.

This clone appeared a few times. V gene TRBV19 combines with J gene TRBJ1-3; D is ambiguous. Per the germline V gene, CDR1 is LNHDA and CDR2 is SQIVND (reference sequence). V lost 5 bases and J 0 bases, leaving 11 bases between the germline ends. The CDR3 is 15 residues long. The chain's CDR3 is CASSQPAGSGNTIYF. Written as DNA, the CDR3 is TGTGCCAGTAGTCAGCCGGCGGGCTCTGGAAACACCATATATTTT.

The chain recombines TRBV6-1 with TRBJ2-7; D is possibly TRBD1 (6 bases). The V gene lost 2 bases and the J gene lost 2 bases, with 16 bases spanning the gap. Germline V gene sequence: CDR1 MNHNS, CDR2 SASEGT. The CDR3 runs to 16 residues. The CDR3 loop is CASSERGSRQAYEQYF. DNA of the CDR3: TGTGCCAGCAGTGAACGTGGATCCCGACAGGCCTACGAGCAGTACTTC.

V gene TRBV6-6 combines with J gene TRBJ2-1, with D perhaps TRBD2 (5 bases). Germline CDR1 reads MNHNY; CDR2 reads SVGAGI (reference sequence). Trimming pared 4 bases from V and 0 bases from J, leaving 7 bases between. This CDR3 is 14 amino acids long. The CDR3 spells CASSSGSSYNEQFF. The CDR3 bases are TGTGCCAGCAGTTCGGGGAGCTCCTACAATGAGCAGTTCTTC.

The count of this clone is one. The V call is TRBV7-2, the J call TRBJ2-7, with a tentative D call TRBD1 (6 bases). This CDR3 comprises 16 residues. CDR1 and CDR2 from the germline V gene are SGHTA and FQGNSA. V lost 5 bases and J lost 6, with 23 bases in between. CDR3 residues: CASSHPPTGPGREQYF. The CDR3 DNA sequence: TGTGCCAGCAGCCACCCCCCCACAGGGCCGGGTCGCGAGCAGTACTTC. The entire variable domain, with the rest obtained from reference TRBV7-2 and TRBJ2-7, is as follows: GAGVSQSPSNKVTEKGKDVELRCDPISGHTALYWYRQSLGQGLEFLIYFQGNSAPDKSGLPSDRFSAERTGGSVSTLTIQRTQQEDSAVYLCASSHPPTGPGREQYFGPGTRLTVT.

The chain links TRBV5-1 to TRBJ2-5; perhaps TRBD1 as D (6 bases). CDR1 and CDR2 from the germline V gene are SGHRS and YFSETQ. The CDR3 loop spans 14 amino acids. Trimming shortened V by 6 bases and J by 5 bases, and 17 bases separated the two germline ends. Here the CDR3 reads CASTPGLRGETQYF. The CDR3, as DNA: TGCGCCAGCACCCCGGGCCTGAGGGGGGAGACCCAGTACTTC.

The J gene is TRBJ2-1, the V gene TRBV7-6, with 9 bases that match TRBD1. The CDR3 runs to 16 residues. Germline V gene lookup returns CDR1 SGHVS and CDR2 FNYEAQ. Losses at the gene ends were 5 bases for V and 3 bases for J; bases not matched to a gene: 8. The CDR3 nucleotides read TGTGCCAGCAGCGCAGAACGGGACAGGGACTACAATGAGCAGTTCTTC. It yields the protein CASSAERDRDYNEQFF.